This TCR beta chain was identified during a study of Graves' ophthalmopathy and Graves' hyperthyroidism. Broader study findings: Most thyroid clonotypes with frequency above 0.001 were detected in blood too.

V lost 5 bases, J lost 5 bases, and 16 bases lay in between. Germline CDR1 reads MNHEY; CDR2 reads SVGEGT. The CDR3 consists of 14 residues. This clonotype was observed at least ten times. The antigen is undetermined. Amplified material comprised TCR beta CDR3 regions derived from RNA transcripts. First-round RT-PCR employed HTBI primers, with a second-round multiplex PCR after it. A single record per CDR3 protein comes from TCRdb applying MiXCR to the multiplex PCR reads. The sample shows roughly 380,000 distinct CDR3 sequences, roughly 14% of them seen only once. Stable hyperthyroid donors showed no ophthalmopathy during 18 months follow-up. The study recruited hyperthyroidism patients aged 18 to 65 who were newly diagnosed, under 2 months' duration. Clinicians diagnosed using symptoms, serum thyroxine, TRAb, thyroid ultrasound and orbital computed tomography.

This receptor was obtained from a woman in her late teens or twenties with stable Graves' hyperthyroidism. The chain recombines TRBV6-2 or TRBV6-3 with TRBJ2-7, with unresolved D. Source material: peripheral blood. This CDR3 reads CASSPTVFNHEQYF. In DNA, the CDR3 is TGTGCCAGCAGTCCCACAGTTTTTAACCACGAGCAGTACTTC.